A single T cell receptor (beta chain) is shown here with its context. Its binding antigen is unknown. One base away there is no much larger clone; base qualities are not given. The data were obtained in a study of blood T cell repertoires in COVID-19 (dated by TCRdb to 2019 to 2021). In terms of the full investigation: The collaborator samples originated in the United States, Italy and Spain and spanned the acute and convalescent phases of COVID-19. The prospective study material was composed of cDNA or gDNA derived from T cells, B-cell-depleted T cells, or PBMCs. Where available, HLA class I and class II types were taken from metadata supplied by the sample provider and were not determined by assay-based typing. A freely available public database, intended as a resource for researchers studying the immune response to SARS-CoV-2, is where the repertoires were released. A de-identified subject ID, COVID-19 status, age in years and sex were almost always included in the sample metadata. Samples came from the ongoing ImmuneRACE study (first 160 participants) plus 1,254 subjects from 6 global collaborators. The dataset comprised deeply sampled blood TCRbeta repertoires from subjects exposed to, actively infected with, or recovered from COVID-19.

General conclusions and limits of the study: The quantity of clinical and demographic metadata differed by source and by participant and was supplied without curation.

One collaborating source in Seattle enrolled patients while the patients were actively infected and followed the patients over time throughout the course of disease. Whole blood was collected in K2EDTA tubes by collaborating institutions according to the institutions' own protocols. For TCRbeta analysis, collaborators shipped samples as frozen whole blood, isolated PBMCs, or DNA extracted from either of those sample types. The immunoSEQ Assay, a bias-controlled multiplex PCR, was used to amplify TCRbeta CDR3 regions from genomic DNA. The paper's data handling went like this. Nucleated cell counts per sample were estimated from amplification of reference gene primers within the assay. Sequence reads were collapsed and filtered to measure the absolute abundance of every unique TCRbeta CDR3 rearrangement. For each sample, productive Simpson clonality was calculated as the square root of Simpson's diversity index across productive rearrangements. Sourced from immuneACCESS, this table was stored by TCRdb with only in-frame sequences that have V and J called. A share of the clones is absent; for the studies checked, an unresolved V gene accounts for under half, and the remainder has no known explanation. Clone size and V and J calls were adopted from that table, with D and trimming inferred from the DNA. The sample table holds fewer than 300,000 clones, of which around 82% were seen once. In total, the top ten clones hold about 0.9% of the sample.

This TCR was recovered from a human donor with COVID-19, enrolled during active disease. The donor label of this sample is uncertain. Material for sequencing was peripheral blood.

The sequenced DNA is TGCGCCAGCAGCTTTCAACCAGGGGTACAGAACACTGAAGCTTTCTTT. This translates into CASSFQPGVQNTEAFF. The chain is made from TRBV5-1 and TRBJ1-1, with TRBD1 as a weak D call on 6 bases. V is clipped by 2 bases and J by 1 base, and the sequence between their germline boundaries is 15 bases long. Spanning cysteine to phenylalanine, the CDR3 consists of 16 amino acids. CDR3 DNA only is kept here, 48 bases in frame from base 1. CDR1 and CDR2 (SGHRS, YFSETQ) derive from the germline V gene.